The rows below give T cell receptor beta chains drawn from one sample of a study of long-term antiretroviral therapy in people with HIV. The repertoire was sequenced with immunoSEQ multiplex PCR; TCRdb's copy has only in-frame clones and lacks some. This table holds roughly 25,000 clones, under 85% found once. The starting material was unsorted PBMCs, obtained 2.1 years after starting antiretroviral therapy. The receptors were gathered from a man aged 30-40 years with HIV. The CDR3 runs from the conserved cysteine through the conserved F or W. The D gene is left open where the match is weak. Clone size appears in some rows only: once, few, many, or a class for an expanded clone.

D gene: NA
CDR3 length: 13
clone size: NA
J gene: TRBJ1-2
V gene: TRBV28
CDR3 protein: CASSVLTVYGYTF
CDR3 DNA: TGTGCCAGCAGTGTACTGACAGTCTATGGCTACACCTTC

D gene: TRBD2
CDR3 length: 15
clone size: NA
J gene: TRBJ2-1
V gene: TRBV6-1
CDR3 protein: CASIPETSGYNEQFF
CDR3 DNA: TGTGCCAGCATCCCGGAGACTAGCGGCTACAATGAGCAGTTCTTC

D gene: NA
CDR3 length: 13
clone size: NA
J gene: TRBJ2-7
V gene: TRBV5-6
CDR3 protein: CASSSQGSYEQYF
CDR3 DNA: TGTGCCAGCAGCTCCCAGGGGTCCTACGAGCAGTACTTC

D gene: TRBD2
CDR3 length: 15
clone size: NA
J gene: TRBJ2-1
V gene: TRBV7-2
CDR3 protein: CASILSGAPYNEQFF
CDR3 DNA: TGTGCCAGCATCCTCAGCGGGGCCCCCTACAATGAGCAGTTCTTC

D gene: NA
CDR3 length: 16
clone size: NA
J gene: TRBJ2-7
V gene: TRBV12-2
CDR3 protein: CASRLRGLAGAGEQYF
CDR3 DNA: TGTGCAAGTCGCCTCCGGGGACTAGCGGGAGCTGGAGAGCAGTACTTC

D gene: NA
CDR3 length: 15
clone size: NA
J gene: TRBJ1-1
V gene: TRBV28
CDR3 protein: CASRSPEGRVTEAFF
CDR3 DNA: TGTGCCAGCAGGAGCCCCGAGGGGCGGGTCACTGAAGCTTTCTTT

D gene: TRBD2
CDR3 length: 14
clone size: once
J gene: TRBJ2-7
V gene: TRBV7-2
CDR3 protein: CASSPGEGTYEQYF
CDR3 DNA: TGTGCCAGCAGCCCTGGGGAGGGTACCTACGAGCAGTACTTC

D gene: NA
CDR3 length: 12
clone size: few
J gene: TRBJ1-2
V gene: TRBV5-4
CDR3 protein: CASSFGTNSYTF
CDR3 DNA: TGTGCCAGCAGCTTCGGGACGAACTCCTACACCTTC

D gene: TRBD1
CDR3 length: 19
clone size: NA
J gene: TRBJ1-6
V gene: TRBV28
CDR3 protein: CASSPPRTGGISYNSPLHF
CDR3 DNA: TGTGCCAGCAGTCCACCTCGGACAGGGGGAATATCCTATAATTCACCCCTCCACTTT

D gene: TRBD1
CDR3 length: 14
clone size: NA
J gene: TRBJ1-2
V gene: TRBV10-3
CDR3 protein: CAITGTTGDYGYTF
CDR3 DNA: TGTGCCATCACCGGCACGACAGGGGACTATGGCTACACCTTC

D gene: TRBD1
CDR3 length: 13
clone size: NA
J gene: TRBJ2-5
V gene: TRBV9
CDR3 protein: CASSGQGIQTQYF
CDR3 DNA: TGTGCCAGCAGCGGACAGGGGATTCAGACCCAGTACTTC

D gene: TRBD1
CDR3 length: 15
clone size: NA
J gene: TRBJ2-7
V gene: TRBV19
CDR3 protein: CASKGGGQGNYEQYF
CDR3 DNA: TGTGCCAGTAAGGGGGGAGGACAGGGAAACTACGAGCAGTACTTC

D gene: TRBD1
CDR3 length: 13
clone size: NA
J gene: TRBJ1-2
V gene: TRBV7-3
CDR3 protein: CASSPTGVDGYTF
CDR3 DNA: TGTGCCAGCAGTCCGACAGGGGTCGATGGCTACACCTTC

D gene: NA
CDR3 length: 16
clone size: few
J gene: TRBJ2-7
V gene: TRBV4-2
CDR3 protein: CASSQDASLAPYEQYF
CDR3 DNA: TGTGCCAGCAGCCAAGATGCAAGTCTAGCCCCCTACGAGCAGTACTTC

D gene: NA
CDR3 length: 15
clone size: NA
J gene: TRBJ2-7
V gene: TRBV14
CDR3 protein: CASSQVRTPDGEQYF
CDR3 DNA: TGTGCCAGCAGCCAAGTACGGACCCCCGACGGCGAGCAGTACTTC

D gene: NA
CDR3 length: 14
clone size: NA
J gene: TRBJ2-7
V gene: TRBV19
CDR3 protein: CASSIARGSYEQYF
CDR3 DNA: TGTGCCAGTAGTATTGCTCGGGGTTCCTACGAGCAGTACTTC

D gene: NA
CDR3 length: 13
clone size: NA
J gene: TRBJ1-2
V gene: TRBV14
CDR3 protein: CASSQGGFYGYTF
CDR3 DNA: TGTGCCAGCAGCCAAGGGGGTTTCTATGGCTACACCTTC

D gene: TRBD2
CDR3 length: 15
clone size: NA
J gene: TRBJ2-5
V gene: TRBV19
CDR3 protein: CASSGRPAGRQTQYF
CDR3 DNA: TGTGCCAGTAGCGGGAGACCAGCGGGACGACAGACCCAGTACTTC

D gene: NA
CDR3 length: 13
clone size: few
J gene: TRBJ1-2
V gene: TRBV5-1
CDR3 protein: CASSLGGAYGYTF
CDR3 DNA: TGCGCCAGCAGCTTGGGGGGCGCCTATGGCTACACCTTC

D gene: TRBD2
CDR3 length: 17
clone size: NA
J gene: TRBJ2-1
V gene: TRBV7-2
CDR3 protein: CASSRGLAGSHYNEQFF
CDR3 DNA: TGTGCCAGCAGCCGCGGGCTAGCGGGGTCCCACTACAATGAGCAGTTCTTC

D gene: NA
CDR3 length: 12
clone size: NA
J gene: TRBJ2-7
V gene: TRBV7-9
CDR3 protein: CASRQGTYEQYF
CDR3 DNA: TGTGCCAGCAGACAGGGCACCTACGAGCAGTACTTC

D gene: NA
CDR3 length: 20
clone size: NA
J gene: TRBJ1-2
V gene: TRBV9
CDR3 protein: CASSVVGAPVPGNPNYGYTF
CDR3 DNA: TGTGCCAGCAGCGTAGTTGGGGCACCGGTGCCAGGGAATCCTAACTATGGCTACACCTTC

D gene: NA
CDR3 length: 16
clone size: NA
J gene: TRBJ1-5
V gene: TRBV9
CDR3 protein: CASSTDRDGASGPQHF
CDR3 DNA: TGTGCCAGCAGCACCGACCGGGACGGTGCCTCTGGGCCCCAGCATTTT

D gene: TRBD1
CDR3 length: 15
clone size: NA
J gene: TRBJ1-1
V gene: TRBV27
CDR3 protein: CASSDRGGLDTEAFF
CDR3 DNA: TGTGCCAGCAGTGACAGGGGGGGGTTGGACACTGAAGCTTTCTTT

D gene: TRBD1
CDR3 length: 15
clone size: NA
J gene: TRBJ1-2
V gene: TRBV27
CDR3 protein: CASSLSGGANYGYTF
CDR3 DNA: TGTGCCAGCAGTTTATCAGGGGGCGCGAACTATGGCTACACCTTC

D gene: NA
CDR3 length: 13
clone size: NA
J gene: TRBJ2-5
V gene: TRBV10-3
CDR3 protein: CAVLAVGEETQYF
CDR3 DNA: TGTGCCGTCTTAGCGGTGGGGGAAGAGACCCAGTACTTC

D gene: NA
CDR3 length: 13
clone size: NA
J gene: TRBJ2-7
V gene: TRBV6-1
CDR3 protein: CASSGGQTYEQYF
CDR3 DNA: TGTGCCAGCAGTGGTGGACAGACCTACGAGCAGTACTTC

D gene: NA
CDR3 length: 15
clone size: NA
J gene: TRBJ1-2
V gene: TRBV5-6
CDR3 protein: CASSLPTELIYGYTF
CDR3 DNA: TGTGCCAGCAGCTTACCGACTGAACTTATCTATGGCTACACCTTC

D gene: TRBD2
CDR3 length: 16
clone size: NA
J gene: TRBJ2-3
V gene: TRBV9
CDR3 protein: CASSALSGGPADTQYF
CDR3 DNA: TGTGCCAGCAGCGCCCTTAGCGGGGGGCCTGCAGATACGCAGTATTTT

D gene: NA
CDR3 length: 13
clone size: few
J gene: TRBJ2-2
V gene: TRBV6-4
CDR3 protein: CASSDGNTGELFF
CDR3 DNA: TGTGCCAGCAGTGACGGGAACACCGGGGAGCTGTTTTTT

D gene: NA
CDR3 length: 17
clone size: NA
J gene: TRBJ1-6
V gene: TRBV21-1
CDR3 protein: CASRGSLPDSYNSPLHF
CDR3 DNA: TGTGCCAGCAGGGGGTCCTTACCTGACTCCTATAATTCACCCCTCCACTTT

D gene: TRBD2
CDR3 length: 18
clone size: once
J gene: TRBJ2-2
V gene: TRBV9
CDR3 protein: CASSVVPAGGPRTGELFF
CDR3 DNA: TGTGCCAGCAGCGTAGTCCCAGCGGGGGGGCCTAGGACCGGGGAGCTGTTTTTT

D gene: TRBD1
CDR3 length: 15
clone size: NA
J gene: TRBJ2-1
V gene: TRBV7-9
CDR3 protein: CASSFTGEYYNEQFF
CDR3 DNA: TGTGCCAGCAGCTTCACAGGGGAATACTACAATGAGCAGTTCTTC

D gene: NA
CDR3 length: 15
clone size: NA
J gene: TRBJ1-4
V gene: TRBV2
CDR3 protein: CASSEDGVTNEKLFF
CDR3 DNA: TGTGCCAGCAGTGAAGATGGGGTAACTAATGAAAAACTGTTTTTT

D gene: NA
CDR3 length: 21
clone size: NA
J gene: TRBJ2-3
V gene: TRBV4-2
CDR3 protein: CASSQDLERVGRRGSTDTQYF
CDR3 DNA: TGTGCCAGCAGCCAAGATCTGGAACGGGTGGGTAGACGGGGAAGCACAGATACGCAGTATTTT

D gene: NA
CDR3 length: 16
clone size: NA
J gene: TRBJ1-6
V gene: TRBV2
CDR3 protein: CASSEEEGGSFSPLHF
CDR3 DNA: TGTGCCAGCAGTGAAGAGGAAGGGGGGTCATTTTCACCCCTCCACTTT

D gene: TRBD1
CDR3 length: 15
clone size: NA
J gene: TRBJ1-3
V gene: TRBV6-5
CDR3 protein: CASRKGGISGNTIYF
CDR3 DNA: TGTGCCAGCAGGAAAGGGGGCATCTCTGGAAACACCATATATTTT

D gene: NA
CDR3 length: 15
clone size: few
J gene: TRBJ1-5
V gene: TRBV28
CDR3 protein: CASNLVQGINQPQHF
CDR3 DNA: TGTGCCAGCAACCTCGTGCAGGGCATCAATCAGCCCCAGCATTTT

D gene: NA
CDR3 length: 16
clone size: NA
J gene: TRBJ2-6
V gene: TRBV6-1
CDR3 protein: CASSDWVASGANVLTF
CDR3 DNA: TGTGCCAGCAGTGATTGGGTAGCCTCTGGGGCCAACGTCCTGACTTTC

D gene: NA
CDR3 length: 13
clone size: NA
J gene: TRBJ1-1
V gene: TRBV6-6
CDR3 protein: CASKTGLNTEAFF
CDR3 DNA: TGTGCCAGCAAAACTGGACTGAACACTGAAGCTTTCTTT

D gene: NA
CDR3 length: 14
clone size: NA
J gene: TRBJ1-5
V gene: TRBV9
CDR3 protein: CASSPGRNHDPQHF
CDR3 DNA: TGTGCCAGCAGCCCAGGACGTAATCACGATCCCCAGCATTTT

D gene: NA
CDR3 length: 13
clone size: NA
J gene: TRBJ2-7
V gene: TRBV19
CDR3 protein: CASRGTGNHEQYF
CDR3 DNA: TGTGCCAGTAGGGGGACGGGGAATCACGAGCAGTACTTC

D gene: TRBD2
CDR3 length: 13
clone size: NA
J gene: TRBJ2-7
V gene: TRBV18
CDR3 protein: CASSPLAGYEQYF
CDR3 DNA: TGTGCCAGCTCACCACTAGCGGGGTACGAGCAGTACTTC

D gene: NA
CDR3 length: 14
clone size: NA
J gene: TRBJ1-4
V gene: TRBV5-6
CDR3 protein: CASSLGHDNEKLFF
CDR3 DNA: TGTGCCAGCAGCTTGGGACACGATAATGAAAAACTGTTTTTT

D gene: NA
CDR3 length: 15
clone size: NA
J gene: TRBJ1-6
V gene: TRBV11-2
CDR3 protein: CASSPGTFYNSPLHF
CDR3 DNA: TGTGCCAGCAGCCCCGGGACTTTCTATAATTCACCCCTCCACTTT

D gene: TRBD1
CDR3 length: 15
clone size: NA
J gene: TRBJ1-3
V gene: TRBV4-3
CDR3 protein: CASSRGTDSGNTIYF
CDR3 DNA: TGCGCCAGCAGCCGTGGGACAGACTCTGGAAACACCATATATTTT

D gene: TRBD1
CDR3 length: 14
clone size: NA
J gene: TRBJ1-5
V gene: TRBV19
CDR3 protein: CASSIVQGNQPQHF
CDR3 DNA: TGTGCCAGTAGTATAGTACAGGGGAATCAGCCCCAGCATTTT

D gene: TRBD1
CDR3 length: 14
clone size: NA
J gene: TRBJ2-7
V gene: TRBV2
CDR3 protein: CASSAPRGLYEQYF
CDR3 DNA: TGTGCCAGCAGTGCCCCCAGGGGGCTGTACGAGCAGTACTTC

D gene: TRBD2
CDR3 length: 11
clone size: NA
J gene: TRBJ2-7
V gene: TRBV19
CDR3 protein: CASQGGGEQYF
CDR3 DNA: TGTGCCAGTCAAGGCGGGGGCGAGCAGTACTTC

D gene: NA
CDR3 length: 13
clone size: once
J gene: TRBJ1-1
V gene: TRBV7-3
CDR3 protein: CASRLRGNTEAFF
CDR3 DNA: TGTGCCAGCAGACTACGGGGGAACACTGAAGCTTTCTTT

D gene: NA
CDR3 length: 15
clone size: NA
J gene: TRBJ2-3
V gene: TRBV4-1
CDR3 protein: CASSPGINGENTQYF
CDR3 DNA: TGCGCCAGCAGCCCGGGGATCAACGGAGAGAATACGCAGTATTTT